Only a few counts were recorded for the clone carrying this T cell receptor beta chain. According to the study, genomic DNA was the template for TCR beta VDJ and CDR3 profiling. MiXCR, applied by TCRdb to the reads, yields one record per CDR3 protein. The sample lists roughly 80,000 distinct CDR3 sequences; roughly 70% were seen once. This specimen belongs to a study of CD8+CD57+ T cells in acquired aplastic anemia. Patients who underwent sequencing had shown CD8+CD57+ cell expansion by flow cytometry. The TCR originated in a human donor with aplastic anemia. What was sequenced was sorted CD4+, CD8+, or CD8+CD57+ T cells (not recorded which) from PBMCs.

CDR3 coding DNA: TGTGCCAGCAGCGTCACTAGCGGGAGGTCCTACGAGCAGTACTTC. This gives the protein CASSVTSGRSYEQYF. The chain joins TRBV5-5 to TRBJ2-7; 12 bases agree with TRBD2. Trimming removed 4 bases from V and 1 base from J; junction bases left unmatched: 3. CDR3 length: 15 amino acids. The germline V gene encodes CDR1 SGHKS and CDR2 YYEKEE (reference sequence).